One sample yielded the 8 T cell receptor beta chains listed below, sequenced in a study of shared clonotypes between healthy human individuals. Repertoires were generated with immunoSEQ multiplex PCR, while TCRdb's copy carries only in-frame clones and drops some. The sample yields about 690,000 clones, about 90% seen once. Source material: memory CD8+ T cells from PBMCs. Documented subset: CD45RO+ cells pooled with CCR7-negative TemRA cells. These receptors were taken from a man aged 18 to 29 in good health. Some clones in this sample may be carry-over from other donors' samples.

The rearrangement uses TRBV9 and TRBJ2-7; TRBD1 agrees at 9 bases. Germline values: CDR1 SGDLS, CDR2 YYNGEE. After removal of 3 bases from V and 5 bases from J, the junction contained 6 bases not matched to a gene. The CDR3 is 14 residues long. CDR3 amino acids: CASSDRDREDEQYF. CDR3 coding DNA: TGTGCCAGCAGCGACCGGGACAGGGAGGACGAGCAGTACTTC.

This clone appeared a single time. The chain is built from TRBV7-8 and TRBJ2-1, with 9 bases aligning to TRBD2. CDR3 length: 16 residues. Germline V lookup: CDR1 SGHVS, CDR2 FQNEAQ. V dropped 2 bases and J dropped 6; count of bases not matched to a gene: 8. The CDR3 region has the DNA TGTGCCAGCAGCTTAACTTGGCGGGAGGGGAGCAATGAGCAGTTCTTC. Residues: CASSLTWREGSNEQFF.

The V call is TRBV5-6, the J call TRBJ2-5, with 8 positions matching TRBD1. V was pared by 2 bases and J by 5 bases, with 5 bases of the junction left unmatched. Per germline, CDR1 SGHDT and CDR2 YYEEEE. The CDR3 consists of 14 residues. The CDR3 DNA reads as TGTGCCAGCAGCTTCCAGGGGGCTTGGGAGACCCAGTACTTC. Translating gives CASSFQGAWETQYF.

The chain is built from TRBV29-1 and TRBJ1-3; a weak D match, TRBD1 (5 bases). The V gene lost 4 bases and the J gene lost 4 bases, with 14 bases spanning the gap. CDR1 is SQVTM and CDR2 is ANQGSEA in the germline V gene. This CDR3 comprises 14 residues. The CDR3 DNA follows: TGCAGCGTTGCCCTCGGGGGAGGGGGAAACACCATATATTTT. Translated, it gives CSVALGGGGNTIYF.

The chain links TRBV11-2 to TRBJ1-1; tentative D call: TRBD1 (5 bases). Per the germline V gene, CDR1 is SGHAT and CDR2 is FQNNGV. This CDR3 has 15 amino acids. Trimming removed 3 bases at V and 3 bases at J, with 14 bases between. Here the CDR3 reads CASSFGPGKDTEAFF. The CDR3 nucleotides read TGTGCCAGCAGCTTCGGCCCAGGGAAGGACACTGAAGCTTTCTTT.

This rearrangement joins TRBV6-6 to TRBJ2-7; D is unresolved. The germline V and J ends were trimmed by 0 bases and 4 bases, with 4 bases remaining between them. The CDR3 contains 12 residues. Germline V gene sequence: CDR1 MNHNY, CDR2 SVGAGI (reference sequence). The CDR3 is CASSYSPYEQYF. The CDR3 DNA follows: TGTGCCAGCAGTTACTCCCCTTACGAGCAGTACTTC.

Here the CDR3 reads CASSSYDSYGYTF. The CDR3 nucleotides are TGTGCCAGCAGCTCGTATGACAGCTATGGCTACACCTTC. The V and J genes are TRBV7-9 and TRBJ1-2; a weak D match, TRBD1 (5 bases). The CDR3 covers 13 residues. Germline V gene lookup returns CDR1 SEHNR and CDR2 FQNEAQ (reference sequence). V lost 4 bases and J lost 4, with 10 bases in between.

The chain couples TRBV28 to TRBJ2-3; a weak D match, TRBD1 (5 bases). Trimming stripped 4 bases from V and 14 bases from J, with 19 bases between. From germline, CDR1 is MDHEN and CDR2 SYDVKM. This CDR3 has 13 amino acids. The CDR3 DNA is TGTGCCAGCAGTTACGGTATTAGGGGTTTTAGGTATTTT. Translation gives CASSYGIRGFRYF.